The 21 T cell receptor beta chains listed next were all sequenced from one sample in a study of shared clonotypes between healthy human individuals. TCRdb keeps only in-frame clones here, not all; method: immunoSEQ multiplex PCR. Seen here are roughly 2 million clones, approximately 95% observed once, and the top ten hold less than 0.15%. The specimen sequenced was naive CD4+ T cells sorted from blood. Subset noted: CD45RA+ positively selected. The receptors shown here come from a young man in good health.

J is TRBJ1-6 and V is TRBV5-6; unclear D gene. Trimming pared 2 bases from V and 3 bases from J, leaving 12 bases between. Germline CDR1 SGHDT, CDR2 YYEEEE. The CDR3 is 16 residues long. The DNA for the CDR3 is TGTGCCAGCAGCTTCGCGGCTGCGAACTATAATTCACCCCTCCACTTT. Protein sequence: CASSFAAANYNSPLHF. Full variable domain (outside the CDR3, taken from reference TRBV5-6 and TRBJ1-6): DAGVTQSPTHLIKTRGQQVTLRCSPKSGHDTVSWYQQALGQGPQFIFQYYEEEERQRGNFPDRFSGHQFPNYSSELNVNALLLGDSALYLCASSFAAANYNSPLHFGNGTRLTVT.

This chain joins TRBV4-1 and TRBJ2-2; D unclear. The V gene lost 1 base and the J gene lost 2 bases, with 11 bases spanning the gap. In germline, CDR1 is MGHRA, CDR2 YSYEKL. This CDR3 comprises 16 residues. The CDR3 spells CASSQAPSSNTGELFF. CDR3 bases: TGCGCCAGCAGCCAAGCTCCCTCGTCAAACACCGGGGAGCTGTTTTTT.

The CDR3 DNA sequence: TGTGCCAGCAGTGGGTCTGACAGGGATGGTTCACCCCTCCACTTT. It is translated as CASSGSDRDGSPLHF. The chain has TRBV6-1 and TRBJ1-6, with TRBD1 identical over 7 bases. Germline V gene data show CDR1 as MNHNS and CDR2 as SASEGT. Trimming took 4 bases from V and 9 from J; bases not matched to a gene: 9. The CDR3 is 15 amino acids.

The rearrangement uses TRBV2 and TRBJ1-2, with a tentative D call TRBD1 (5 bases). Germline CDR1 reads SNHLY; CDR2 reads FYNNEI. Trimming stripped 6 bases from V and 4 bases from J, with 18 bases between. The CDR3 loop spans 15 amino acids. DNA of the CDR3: TGTGCCAGCAGGAACCGGGACTCCGTAACCTATGGCTACACCTTC. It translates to CASRNRDSVTYGYTF. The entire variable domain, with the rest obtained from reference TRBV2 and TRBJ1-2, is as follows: EPEVTQTPSHQVTQMGQEVILRCVPISNHLYFYWYRQILGQKVEFLVSFYNNEISEKSEIFDDQFSVERPDGSNFTLKIRSTKLEDSAMYFCASRNRDSVTYGYTFGSGTRLTVV.

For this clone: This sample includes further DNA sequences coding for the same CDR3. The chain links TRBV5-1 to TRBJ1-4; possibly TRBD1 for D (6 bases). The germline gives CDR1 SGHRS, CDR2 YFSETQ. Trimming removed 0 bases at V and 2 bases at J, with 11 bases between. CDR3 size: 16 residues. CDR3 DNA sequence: TGCGCCAGCAGCTTGGAAGGGGGGGCGACTAATGAAAAACTGTTTTTT. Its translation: CASSLEGGATNEKLFF. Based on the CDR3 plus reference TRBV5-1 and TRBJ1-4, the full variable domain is KAGVTQTPRYLIKTRGQQVTLSCSPISGHRSVSWYQQTPGQGLQFLFEYFSETQRNKGNFPGRFSGRQFSNSRSEMNVSTLELGDSALYLCASSLEGGATNEKLFFGSGTQLSVL.

The CDR3, as DNA: TGCGCCAGCAGCTTGGGGACAGGGGCGAATGAGCAGTTCTTC. Amino acid sequence: CASSLGTGANEQFF. This chain connects TRBV5-1 to TRBJ2-1, with 9 bases that match TRBD1. The CDR3 totals 14 residues. Unmatched junction bases numbered 2, after V lost 0 bases and J lost 7 bases. Germline CDR1 reads SGHRS; CDR2 reads YFSETQ. Variable domain in full (rest from reference TRBV5-1 and TRBJ2-1): KAGVTQTPRYLIKTRGQQVTLSCSPISGHRSVSWYQQTPGQGLQFLFEYFSETQRNKGNFPGRFSGRQFSNSRSEMNVSTLELGDSALYLCASSLGTGANEQFFGPGTRLTVL.

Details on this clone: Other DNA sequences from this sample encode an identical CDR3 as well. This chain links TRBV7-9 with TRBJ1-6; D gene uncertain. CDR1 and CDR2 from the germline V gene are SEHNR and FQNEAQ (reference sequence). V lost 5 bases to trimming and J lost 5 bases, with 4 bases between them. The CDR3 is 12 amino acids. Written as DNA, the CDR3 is TGTGCCAGCAGCCGTGATAATTCACCCCTCCACTTT. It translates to CASSRDNSPLHF.

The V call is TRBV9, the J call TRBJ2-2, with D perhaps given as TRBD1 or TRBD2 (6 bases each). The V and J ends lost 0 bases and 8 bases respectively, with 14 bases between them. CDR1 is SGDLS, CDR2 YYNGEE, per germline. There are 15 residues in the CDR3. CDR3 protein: CASSVDGGPVGELFF. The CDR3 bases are TGTGCCAGCAGCGTAGATGGGGGGCCCGTAGGGGAGCTGTTTTTT.

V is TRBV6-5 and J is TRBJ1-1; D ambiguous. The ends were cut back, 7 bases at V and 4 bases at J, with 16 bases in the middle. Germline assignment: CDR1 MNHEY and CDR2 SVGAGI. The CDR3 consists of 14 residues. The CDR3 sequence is CASTKGIDITEAFF. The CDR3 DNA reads TGTGCCAGCACGAAGGGAATAGATATCACTGAAGCTTTCTTT.

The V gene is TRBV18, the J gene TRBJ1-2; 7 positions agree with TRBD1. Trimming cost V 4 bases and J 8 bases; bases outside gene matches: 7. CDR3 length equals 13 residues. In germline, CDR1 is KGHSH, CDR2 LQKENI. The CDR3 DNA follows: TGTGCCAGCTCACGGGACAGTCTGGCCGGCTACACCTTC. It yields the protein CASSRDSLAGYTF.

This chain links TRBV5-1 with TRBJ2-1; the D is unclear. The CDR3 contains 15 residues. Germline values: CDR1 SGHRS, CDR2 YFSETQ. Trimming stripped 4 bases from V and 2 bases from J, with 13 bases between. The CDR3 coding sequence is TGCGCCAGCAGCCCGCCAGTTAGCCCCTACAATGAGCAGTTCTTC. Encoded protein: CASSPPVSPYNEQFF. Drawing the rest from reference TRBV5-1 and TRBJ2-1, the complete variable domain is KAGVTQTPRYLIKTRGQQVTLSCSPISGHRSVSWYQQTPGQGLQFLFEYFSETQRNKGNFPGRFSGRQFSNSRSEMNVSTLELGDSALYLCASSPPVSPYNEQFFGPGTRLTVL.

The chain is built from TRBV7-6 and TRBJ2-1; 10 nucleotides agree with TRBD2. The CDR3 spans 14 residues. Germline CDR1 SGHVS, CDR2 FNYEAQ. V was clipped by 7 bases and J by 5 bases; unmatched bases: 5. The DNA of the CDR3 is TGTGCCAGCACCGCTAGCGGGGGAAACAATGAGCAGTTCTTC. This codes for CASTASGGNNEQFF. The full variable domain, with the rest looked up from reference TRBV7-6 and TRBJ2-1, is GAGVSQSPRYKVTKRGQDVALRCDPISGHVSLYWYRQALGQGPEFLTYFNYEAQQDKSGLPNDRFSAERPEGSISTLTIQRTEQRDSAMYRCASTASGGNNEQFFGPGTRLTVL.

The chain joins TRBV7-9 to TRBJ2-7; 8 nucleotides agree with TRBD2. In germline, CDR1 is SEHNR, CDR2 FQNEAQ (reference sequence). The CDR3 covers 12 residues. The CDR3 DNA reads TGTTTTCAGCGGGGGCTTACCTACGAGCAGTACTTC. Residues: CFQRGLTYEQYF.

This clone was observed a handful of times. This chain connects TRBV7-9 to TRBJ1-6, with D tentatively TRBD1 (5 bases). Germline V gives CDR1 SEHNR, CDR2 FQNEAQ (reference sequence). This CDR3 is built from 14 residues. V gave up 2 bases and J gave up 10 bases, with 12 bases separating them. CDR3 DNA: TGTGCCAGCAGCTTACAGGGCCAGGGATCACCCCTCCACTTT. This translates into CASSLQGQGSPLHF.

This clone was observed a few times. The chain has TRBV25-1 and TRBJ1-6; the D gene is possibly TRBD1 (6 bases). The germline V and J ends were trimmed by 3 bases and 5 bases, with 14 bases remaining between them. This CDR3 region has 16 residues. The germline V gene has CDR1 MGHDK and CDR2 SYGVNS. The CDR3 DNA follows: TGTGCCAGCAGTGATCATGGGGGCGCGGATAATTCACCCCTCCACTTT. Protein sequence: CASSDHGGADNSPLHF.

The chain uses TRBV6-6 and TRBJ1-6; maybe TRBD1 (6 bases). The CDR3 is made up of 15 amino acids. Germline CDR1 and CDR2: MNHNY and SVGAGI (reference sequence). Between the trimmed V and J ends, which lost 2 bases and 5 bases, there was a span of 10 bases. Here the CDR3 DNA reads TGTGCCAGCAGTTACCCCCCAGGGGATAATTCACCCCTCCACTTT. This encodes CASSYPPGDNSPLHF.

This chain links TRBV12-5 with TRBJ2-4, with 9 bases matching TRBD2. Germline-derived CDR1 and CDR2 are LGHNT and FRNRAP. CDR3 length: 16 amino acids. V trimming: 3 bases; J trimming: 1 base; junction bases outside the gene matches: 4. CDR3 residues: CASGFNLAGAKNIQYF. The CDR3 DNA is TGTGCTAGTGGTTTTAATCTAGCGGGGGCCAAAAACATTCAGTACTTC.

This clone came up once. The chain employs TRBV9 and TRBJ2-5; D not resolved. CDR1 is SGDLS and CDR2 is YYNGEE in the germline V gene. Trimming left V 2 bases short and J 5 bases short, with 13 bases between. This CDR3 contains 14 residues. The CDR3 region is CASSVSASRETQYF. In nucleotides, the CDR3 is TGTGCCAGCAGCGTCTCGGCGTCTCGGGAGACCCAGTACTTC.

CDR3 region: CASSKTEHSRINGTSNEQYF. The CDR3 DNA is TGTGCCAGCAGCAAAACGGAACATTCGAGGATCAACGGGACTTCCAACGAGCAGTACTTC. The gene calls are TRBV21-1 and TRBJ2-7; the tabulated D call, TRBD2, remains unverified against the DNA. TRBV21-1 is termed a pseudogene. The CDR3 spans 20 residues.

CDR3 sequence (DNA): TGCGCCAGCAGCCAAGTAGGGGGGCAAAGGACAGATACGCAGTATTTT. Protein sequence: CASSQVGGQRTDTQYF. V usage is TRBV4-3 and J usage is TRBJ2-3; perhaps D is TRBD1 or TRBD2 (6 bases each). The germline V gene has CDR1 LGHNA and CDR2 YSLEER. Trimming left V 1 base short and J 3 bases short, with 14 bases between. The CDR3 loop spans 16 amino acids.

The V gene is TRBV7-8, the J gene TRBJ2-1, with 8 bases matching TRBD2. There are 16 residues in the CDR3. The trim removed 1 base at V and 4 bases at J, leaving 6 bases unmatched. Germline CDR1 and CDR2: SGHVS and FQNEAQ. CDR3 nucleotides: TGTGCCAGCAGCTTAGTTCGGACTAGCCCATACAATGAGCAGTTCTTC. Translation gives CASSLVRTSPYNEQFF.